This T cell receptor beta chain was recovered during a study of T cell responses to AZD1222 COVID-19 vaccine. Germline-derived CDR1 and CDR2 are SGHTA and FQGNSA. V lost 5 bases, J lost 6 bases, and 10 bases stayed unmatched. The CDR3 is 14 residues long. Assay: immunoSEQ multiplex PCR; the TCRdb copy retains only in-frame clones and omits some. The sample contains almost 95,000 clones, 75% to 90% of which appear only once. This chain joins TRBV7-2 and TRBJ2-7, with TRBD1 matching 7 bases. The TCR comes from an adult who received the AZD1222 COVID-19 vaccine. Sequences were derived from peripheral blood, sampled 28 days after the second AZD1222 dose. CDR3 in amino acids: CASSRTGAGGEQYF. CDR3 nucleotide sequence: TGTGCCAGCAGCAGAACAGGGGCTGGGGGCGAGCAGTACTTC.